The present TCR beta chain was sequenced within a study of CD8 T cells in ankylosing spondylitis. General study points: Reactive arthritis synovial fluid and blood previously showed some of these motif variants. Ankylosing spondylitis blood appeared to carry a characteristic TCR beta motif of roughly 8 highly homologous variants. The study looked at matched synovial fluid samples from ankylosing spondylitis patients. Disease-linked clones were reported to be significantly enriched there.

About this clonotype itself: Antigen: not known.

The CDR3 spans 15 residues. The ends were cut back, 8 bases at V and 2 bases at J, with 19 bases in the middle. In germline, CDR1 is WNHNN, CDR2 SYGVQD (reference sequence). TCRdb reprocessed the 5' RACE reads via MiXCR and lists one record per CDR3 protein. The repertoire holds around 440,000 distinct CDR3 sequences, with over 15% as singletons. The V and J genes are TRBV10-1 and TRBJ2-7; a weak D match, TRBD2 (6 bases). Sequenced input: blood, either unsorted or a sorted T cell fraction (not recorded which). This clonotype was sampled from a male donor with ankylosing spondylitis. The CDR3 spells CASSAGSLVPYEQYF. Here the CDR3 DNA reads TGCGCCAGCTCAGCCGGGAGCCTAGTCCCCTACGAGCAGTACTTC.